The rows below give T cell receptor beta chains drawn from one sample of a study of cytomegalovirus exposure and HLA in healthy donors. Sequencing used immunoSEQ multiplex PCR; TCRdb keeps in-frame clones, though not all of them. The sample carries 71,000 or so clones, 94% recorded once. Sequences were obtained from PBMCs. The receptors stem from a woman aged 18-30 years in good health and CMV-seronegative. Both conserved end residues are part of each CDR3. D genes are given only for firm matches. Clone size is given for some rows only: seen once, a few or many times, or a class if the clone is expanded.

v_gene	d_gene	j_gene	len	abundance	CDR3aa	CDR3nt
TRBV5-1	TRBD1	TRBJ2-7	13	-	CASTGTASYEQYF	TGCGCCAGCACTGGGACAGCGTCCTACGAGCAGTACTTC
TRBV6-1	-	TRBJ1-5	16	-	CASSEDGGGSNQPQHF	TGTGCCAGCAGTGAAGATGGAGGAGGGAGCAATCAGCCCCAGCATTTT
TRBV11-3	TRBD1	TRBJ2-6	18	-	CASSVRTGGASGANVLTF	TGTGCCAGCAGCGTAAGGACAGGGGGCGCTTCTGGGGCCAACGTCCTGACTTTC
TRBV2	-	TRBJ2-7	12	-	CASTGQFSEQYF	TGTGCCAGCACGGGTCAGTTCTCCGAGCAGTACTTC
TRBV4-1	-	TRBJ1-2	14	-	CASSQILSGDDYTF	TGCGCCAGCAGCCAAATATTGTCCGGGGATGACTACACCTTC
TRBV19	-	TRBJ1-5	14	-	CASRIGRSNQPQHF	TGTGCCAGTAGAATAGGGAGGAGCAATCAGCCCCAGCATTTT
TRBV5-8	TRBD2	TRBJ2-3	15	once	CASSLVSGGADTQYF	TGTGCCAGCAGCTTGGTTAGCGGGGGGGCAGATACGCAGTATTTT
TRBV5-4	-	TRBJ2-5	13	-	CASSRPEAMTQYF	TGTGCCAGCAGCCGACCGGAGGCGATGACCCAGTACTTC
TRBV27	TRBD1	TRBJ1-2	15	-	CASSFLRDRGFGYTF	TGTGCCAGCAGTTTTCTCCGGGACAGGGGTTTTGGCTACACCTTC
TRBV4-2	-	TRBJ1-4	18	-	CASSQDQREIATNEKLFF	TGTGCCAGCAGCCAAGATCAGAGGGAGATCGCGACTAATGAAAAACTGTTTTTT
TRBV25-1	TRBD1	TRBJ2-3	16	-	CASSPETGAGGDTQYF	TGTGCCAGCAGTCCGGAGACAGGGGCTGGGGGAGATACGCAGTATTTT
TRBV2	-	TRBJ2-7	14	-	CASRPGLSSYEQYF	TGTGCCAGCAGACCGGGACTGTCCTCCTACGAGCAGTACTTC
TRBV30	-	TRBJ2-1	12	-	CAWGGWADEQFF	TGTGCCTGGGGGGGCTGGGCGGATGAGCAGTTCTTC
TRBV28	-	TRBJ2-3	14	-	CASSPRTGTDTQYF	TGTGCCAGCAGCCCGAGGACGGGGACAGATACGCAGTATTTT
TRBV5-1	-	TRBJ2-2	16	-	CASSLVDSPNTGELFF	TGCGCCAGCAGCTTGGTAGACTCACCTAACACCGGGGAGCTGTTTTTT
TRBV28	TRBD2	TRBJ2-4	16	-	CASSLTSGLAKNIQYF	TGTGCCAGCAGTCTCACTAGCGGACTAGCCAAAAACATTCAGTACTTC
TRBV2	TRBD2	TRBJ2-7	14	-	CASSDPSGSYEQYF	TGTGCCAGCAGTGATCCTAGCGGGTCCTACGAGCAGTACTTC
TRBV5-8	-	TRBJ1-4	14	-	CASSLRGVEEKLFF	TGTGCCAGCAGCTTGCGGGGGGTTGAGGAAAAACTGTTTTTT
TRBV9	TRBD2	TRBJ2-5	16	-	CASSVSPGLASETQYF	TGTGCCAGCAGCGTCTCCCCGGGACTAGCATCTGAGACCCAGTACTTC
TRBV5-1	-	TRBJ2-5	13	-	CASSDGAQETQYF	TGCGCCAGTAGCGACGGAGCCCAAGAGACCCAGTACTTC
TRBV30	-	TRBJ1-1	19	-	CAWSVTRPGIVGGLAEAFF	TGTGCCTGGAGTGTTACCCGTCCAGGGATCGTTGGTGGTCTCGCTGAAGCTTTCTTT
TRBV5-1	TRBD1	TRBJ2-2	15	-	CASEKGQANTGELFF	TGCGCCAGCGAAAAGGGACAGGCGAACACCGGGGAGCTGTTTTTT
TRBV6-6	-	TRBJ1-1	15	-	CASSKPRQSTSEAFF	TGTGCCAGCAGTAAGCCGAGACAGTCAACCTCTGAAGCTTTCTTT
TRBV21-1	-	TRBJ1-1	15	-	CASSTPNRRGTEAFF	TGTGCCAGCAGCACTCCCAATCGGCGGGGAACTGAAGCTTTCTTT
TRBV5-1	TRBD2	TRBJ2-2	20	-	CASSTEPGLAGRGGTGELFF	TGCGCCAGCAGCACAGAACCGGGACTAGCGGGACGTGGGGGAACCGGGGAGCTGTTTTTT
TRBV5-6	TRBD1	TRBJ2-2	17	once	CASSLEMTGEVTGELFF	TGTGCCAGCAGCTTGGAGATGACAGGGGAGGTCACCGGGGAGCTGTTTTTT
TRBV30	TRBD1	TRBJ1-1	16	-	CAWTGVFGTGLAEAFF	TGTGCCTGGACTGGGGTTTTCGGGACAGGGTTGGCTGAAGCTTTCTTT
TRBV6-5	-	TRBJ2-5	12	-	CASRRGQETQYF	TGTGCCAGCAGAAGGGGCCAAGAGACCCAGTACTTC